This TCR beta chain derives from a study of Ad26.COV2.S vaccination and SARS-CoV-2 variants. Study summary: Trial arm assignment for the donor was COV1001 Ad26.COV2.S. Ad26.COV2.S was injected intramuscularly once or twice, 56 days apart.

The CDR3 has 12 amino acids. Trimming stripped 2 bases from V and 8 bases from J, with 9 bases between. Specified treatment: roughly 19 received Ad26.COV2.S at low or high dose, single or two shots; 5 received placebo; per-sample allocation not given. Specimens were obtained on day 63 following the first vaccine or placebo injection. Boston provided a donor who was an adult aged 18-55 years. General observations from the study: Placebo recipients showed lower spike-specific TCR breadth than vaccinees.

Sequencing was performed with immunoSEQ multiplex PCR; in TCRdb, only in-frame clones are kept and a portion is missing. This sample has approximately 420,000 clones, with roughly 88% found just once. As regards this clone: Antigen unknown.

The chain recombines TRBV12-3 or TRBV12-4 with TRBJ1-2; D is undetermined. The input for sequencing was peripheral blood, taken in a trial of Ad26.COV2.S vaccine versus placebo. The TCR comes from a person between 18 and 65 years old who received the Ad26.COV2.S COVID-19 vaccine or a placebo. For the CDR3, the DNA is TGTGCCAGCAGTTTAAATGGGAAAGGCTACACCTTC. Protein product: CASSLNGKGYTF.